One and the same sample provided the 25 T cell receptor beta chains below, sequenced in a study of T cell changes during pregnancy in multiple sclerosis. Profiled with immunoSEQ multiplex PCR; TCRdb holds only in-frame clones, not every one. The data hold about 53,000 clones, with about 93% observed a single time. The material sequenced was CD4+ T cells from peripheral blood mononuclear cells, taken in the third trimester of pregnancy. The receptor set was obtained from a female donor with multiple sclerosis, enrolled in a pregnancy study.

This chain links TRBV11-3 with TRBJ1-6, with unresolved D. V lost 10 bases and J lost 10, with 23 bases in between. Germline V CDR1 and CDR2: SGHNT, YENEEA. The CDR3 is 15 residues long. CDR3 sequence reads: CATSRAPLPGSPLHF. CDR3 sequence (DNA): TGTGCCACCTCCCGGGCTCCCCTGCCGGGGTCACCCCTCCACTTT.

This rearrangement joins TRBV7-2 to TRBJ1-1; 8 nucleotides match TRBD1. The CDR3 consists of 14 residues. The V gene end was trimmed by 2 bases and the J gene end by 7 bases; junction bases not matched to a gene: 6. Germline CDR1 reads SGHTA; CDR2 reads FQGNSA. CDR3 in DNA: TGTGCCAGCAGCTTAAACGCAGGGGGCTTTGAAGCTTTCTTT. Its protein product is CASSLNAGGFEAFF.

The rearrangement joins TRBV6-1 to TRBJ1-5; 7 nucleotides match TRBD1. This CDR3 spans 14 amino acids. Germline V gene sequence: CDR1 MNHNS, CDR2 SASEGT. With V trimmed by 8 bases and J by 5 bases, 9 bases remained unmatched. The CDR3 coding sequence is TGTGCCAGCCTTGTTGGACAGGCTCATCAGCCCCAGCATTTT. Its translation is CASLVGQAHQPQHF.

The chain joins TRBV4-2 to TRBJ1-6; 9 bases match TRBD1. Germline V gives CDR1 LGHNA, CDR2 YNFKEQ. This CDR3 region has 16 residues. With 0 bases clipped from V and 7 bases from J, the junction kept 4 bases outside the gene matches. Here the CDR3 DNA reads TGTGCCAGCAGCCAAGATCGGGACAGGGCGAATTCACCCCTCCACTTT. Translation gives CASSQDRDRANSPLHF.

The chain joins TRBV11-2 to TRBJ2-1; TRBD2 aligns across 10 bases. The length of the CDR3 is 14 residues. V dropped 6 bases and J dropped 12; count of bases not matched to a gene: 11. The germline V gene encodes CDR1 SGHAT and CDR2 FQNNGV. The CDR3 region is CASSRSGGPFGQFF. The CDR3 region has the DNA TGTGCCAGCAGTCGTAGCGGGGGGCCATTCGGGCAGTTCTTC.

This chain uses TRBV27 with TRBJ2-3; D is ambiguous. Germline values: CDR1 MNHEY, CDR2 SMNVEV (reference sequence). The CDR3 is 13 amino acids. Trimming cost V 2 bases and J 9 bases, with 12 bases left between them. The CDR3 DNA is TGTGCCAGCAGTTTACGACAAGCCAGGACGCAGTATTTT. Translated, it gives CASSLRQARTQYF.

The V gene is TRBV18, the J gene TRBJ2-1, with 8 bases fitting TRBD1. The CDR3 is made up of 15 amino acids. With 4 bases clipped from V and 15 bases from J, the junction kept 17 bases outside the gene matches. Germline V gives CDR1 KGHSH, CDR2 LQKENI. CDR3 coding DNA: TGTGCCAGCTCACAACCCAGGGGGCAAATAAAATGGCGGTTCTTC. As protein: CASSQPRGQIKWRFF.

J is TRBJ2-5 and V is TRBV7-2, with 9 bases lining up with TRBD2. The CDR3 extends over 15 amino acids. CDR1 is SGHTA, CDR2 FQGNSA, per germline. The trim removed 5 bases at V and 5 bases at J, leaving 9 bases unmatched. In DNA form, the CDR3 reads TGTGCCAGCAGCCCCCTCTTAGCGGGGGTCGAGACCCAGTACTTC. Residues: CASSPLLAGVETQYF.

The chain employs TRBV30 and TRBJ2-7; D call uncertain. The CDR3 spans 19 residues. The V and J ends lost 3 bases and 5 bases respectively, with 32 bases between them. Germline assignment: CDR1 GTSNPN and CDR2 SVGIG (reference sequence). CDR3 in DNA: TGTGCCTGGAGGGCATACTTTGTGGGTTTTAGCCCCCTTTTTAACGAGCAGTACTTC. Its protein product is CAWRAYFVGFSPLFNEQYF.

The rearrangement uses TRBV7-6 and TRBJ1-1, with a tentative D call TRBD1 (5 bases). This CDR3 has 16 residues. In germline, CDR1 is SGHVS, CDR2 FNYEAQ. The V end lost 1 base, the J end lost 1 base, and 13 bases lay between the germline ends. CDR3 protein: CASSLEPPGSNTEAFF. CDR3 in DNA: TGTGCCAGCAGCTTAGAACCGCCAGGGTCGAACACTGAAGCTTTCTTT.

This CDR3 reads CASSYTRAGSEAFF. The CDR3 DNA is TGTGCCAGCAGTTACACCCGTGCGGGGTCTGAAGCTTTCTTT. The rearrangement links TRBV6-6 to TRBJ1-1; no clear D gene. CDR1 and CDR2 (germline): MNHNY, SVGAGI (reference sequence). V lost 2 bases and J lost 6, with 13 bases in between. The CDR3 loop spans 14 amino acids.

J is TRBJ2-3 and V is TRBV14; 10 positions match TRBD2. Per the germline V gene, CDR1 is SGHDN and CDR2 is FVKESK. V shed 3 bases, J shed 5 bases, and the junction held 8 bases outside the gene matches. The length of the CDR3 is 16 residues. CDR3 sequence: CASSHRLAGGGDTQYF. The CDR3 DNA reads TGTGCCAGCAGCCACAGATTAGCGGGGGGAGGAGATACGCAGTATTTT.

The rearrangement joins TRBV7-8 to TRBJ1-1; 11 bases fit TRBD1. After removal of 5 bases from V and 10 bases from J, the junction contained 12 bases not matched to a gene. The CDR3 contains 15 residues. Per germline, CDR1 SGHVS and CDR2 FQNEAQ. This CDR3 is CASSVTGTGGFAAFF. DNA for the CDR3: TGTGCCAGCAGCGTAACCGGGACAGGGGGTTTTGCAGCTTTCTTT.

This chain connects TRBV18 to TRBJ2-1; TRBD2 matches at 13 bases. The CDR3 loop spans 16 amino acids. J lost 5 bases, V lost 1 base, and 2 bases had no gene match. Germline CDR1 reads KGHSH; CDR2 reads LQKENI. CDR3 sequence reads: CASSPRGTSGNNEQFF. For the CDR3, the DNA is TGTGCCAGCTCACCACGCGGGACTAGCGGGAACAATGAGCAGTTCTTC.

This chain links TRBV10-3 with TRBJ2-7, with D perhaps TRBD1 (5 bases). The CDR3 covers 14 residues. The V gene lost 3 bases and the J gene lost 0 bases, with 9 bases spanning the gap. In germline, CDR1 is ENHRY, CDR2 SYGVKD. The CDR3 sequence: CAISEQESSYEQYF. CDR3 bases: TGTGCCATCAGTGAACAGGAATCCTCCTACGAGCAGTACTTC.

This chain connects TRBV5-5 to TRBJ1-1, with 8 bases fitting TRBD1. The V gene end was trimmed by 4 bases and the J gene end by 1 base; junction bases not matched to a gene: 6. The germline V gene encodes CDR1 SGHKS and CDR2 YYEKEE (reference sequence). This CDR3 is built from 15 residues. The CDR3 DNA reads as TGTGCCAGCAGCCCCCGACAGGGGCAGAACACTGAAGCTTTCTTT. It specifies CASSPRQGQNTEAFF.

This clone has only one observation. The chain joins TRBV7-8 to TRBJ1-1; the match to TRBD1 covers 7 bases. The CDR3 contains 13 residues. Germline V lookup: CDR1 SGHVS, CDR2 FQNEAQ. V lost 2 bases to trimming and J lost 9 bases; unmatched junction nucleotides: 6. The CDR3 protein is CASSLRGTVKAFF. CDR3 sequence (DNA): TGTGCCAGCAGCTTACGGGGGACAGTAAAAGCTTTCTTT.

Here the CDR3 DNA reads TGTGCCAGCAGCCCGCAAAGAACCATGCTAAATGAAAAACTGTTTTTT. Protein sequence: CASSPQRTMLNEKLFF. The chain carries TRBV7-9 and TRBJ1-4, with D unresolved. V was cut by 5 bases and J by 5 bases, with 18 bases left in between. The CDR3 sequence is 16 residues long. Germline-derived CDR1 and CDR2 are SEHNR and FQNEAQ (reference sequence).

This clone was detected only a few times. The chain is built from TRBV7-2 and TRBJ1-1; D uncertain. The V and J ends lost 0 bases and 8 bases respectively, with 16 bases between them. The CDR3 extends over 15 amino acids. Germline values: CDR1 SGHTA, CDR2 FQGNSA. The CDR3 sequence: CASSLAGVRSQEAFF. The CDR3 DNA follows: TGTGCCAGCAGCTTAGCCGGGGTCCGTTCTCAGGAAGCTTTCTTT.

This clone was observed a single time. The V gene is TRBV7-3, the J gene TRBJ2-3; 12 nucleotides match TRBD2. Germline CDR1 is SGHTA and CDR2 is FQGTGA. V shed 5 bases and J 1 base; nucleotides not matched to a gene: 7. CDR3 length equals 17 residues. The CDR3 region is CASSRLAGVAGTDTQYF. For the CDR3, the DNA is TGTGCCAGCAGCCGACTAGCGGGGGTTGCTGGCACAGATACGCAGTATTTT.

The V and J genes are TRBV11-3 and TRBJ2-1, with D perhaps matching TRBD1 (5 bases). V was trimmed by 0 bases and J by 5 bases, leaving 11 bases between them. CDR3 length: 15 amino acids. The germline V gene has CDR1 SGHNT and CDR2 YENEEA. This chain's CDR3 is CASSLDGPTDNEQFF. Written as DNA, the CDR3 is TGTGCCAGCAGCTTAGATGGGCCGACAGACAATGAGCAGTTCTTC.

The genes are TRBV29-1 and TRBJ2-5, with D tentatively TRBD2 (5 bases). The germline V gene encodes CDR1 SQVTM and CDR2 ANQGSEA. The V and J ends lost 3 bases and 2 bases respectively, with 16 bases between them. The CDR3 has 15 amino acids. The CDR3 spells CSVESAGSVQETQYF. The DNA of the CDR3 is TGCAGCGTTGAGTCCGCGGGTTCGGTGCAAGAGACCCAGTACTTC.

The genes are TRBV25-1 and TRBJ1-1, with D possibly being TRBD1 (5 bases). Germline assignment: CDR1 MGHDK and CDR2 SYGVNS. This CDR3 has 14 residues. Between the trimmed V and J ends, which lost 5 bases and 0 bases, there was a span of 10 bases. CDR3 DNA: TGTGCCAGCAGTAATACAGGAATGAACACTGAAGCTTTCTTT. This translates into CASSNTGMNTEAFF. Supplemented by reference TRBV25-1 and TRBJ1-1, the full variable domain reads EADIYQTPRYLVIGTGKKITLECSQTMGHDKMYWYQQDPGMELHLIHYSYGVNSTEKGDLSSESTVSRIRTEHFPLTLESARPSHTSQYLCASSNTGMNTEAFFGQGTRLTVV.

This sequence joins TRBV19 and TRBJ1-5; possibly TRBD1 for D (5 bases). CDR1 is LNHDA and CDR2 is SQIVND in the germline V gene (reference sequence). This CDR3 region has 15 residues. Trimming cost V 10 bases and J 3 bases, with 19 bases left between them. CDR3 nucleotides: TGTGCCACCCGAGTACAGGACCTGTCCAATCAGCCCCAGCATTTT. Its translation is CATRVQDLSNQPQHF.

The gene calls are TRBV7-9 and TRBJ2-7; no clear D gene. This CDR3 is built from 15 residues. CDR1 SEHNR and CDR2 FQNEAQ come from the germline V gene (reference sequence). Trimming cost V 4 bases and J 4 bases, with 17 bases left between them. The CDR3 is CASSSLFDTSYEQYF. As DNA, the CDR3 is TGTGCCAGCAGCTCCCTATTTGACACCAGTTACGAGCAGTACTTC. The full variable domain, in which reference TRBV7-9 and TRBJ2-7 provide the parts outside the CDR3, is DTGVSQNPRHKITKRGQNVTFRCDPISEHNRLYWYRQTLGQGPEFLTYFQNEAQLEKSRLLSDRFSAERPKGSFSTLEIQRTEQGDSAMYLCASSSLFDTSYEQYFGPGTRLTVT.